What follows describes a single T cell receptor beta chain. Method: immunoSEQ multiplex PCR; TCRdb's copy keeps in-frame clones and lacks some. The data show roughly 320,000 clones, roughly 86% seen once. These data are taken from a study of blood T cell repertoires in COVID-19. Study-wide background: From the United States, Italy and Spain came samples of acute and convalescent COVID-19.

CDR3 size: 17 residues. Losses at the gene ends were 1 base for V and 2 bases for J; bases not matched to a gene: 5. The germline CDR1 and CDR2 sequences are LGHDT and YNNKEL (reference sequence). The chain has TRBV3-1 (or the pseudogene TRBV3-2) and TRBJ2-3; 11 positions agree with TRBD2. Sequenced: peripheral blood. This sequence was found in a man aged 65 to 79 with acute or convalescent COVID-19. The CDR3 nucleotides read TGTGCCAGCAGCCAAGCACCTAGCGGGGGGACCACAGATACGCAGTATTTT. Its translation: CASSQAPSGGTTDTQYF.